A single sample is the source of the 24 T cell receptor beta chains below, sequenced in a study of cytomegalovirus exposure and HLA in healthy donors. With 60 Vbeta and 13 Jbeta primers, the PCR was carried out. Sequenced by immunoSEQ multiplex PCR; TCRdb stores in-frame clones only, minus some. This sample has under 200,000 clones, with 70% to 80% found just once. The sequenced material came from PBMCs. The receptors originated from a man younger than 30 in good health and CMV-seropositive.

Turning to this clone: One end of the junction is discordant with germline, which a read error may explain. The J gene is TRBJ1-5, the V gene TRBV29-1, with 8 bases aligning to TRBD1. Germline CDR1 reads SQVTM; CDR2 reads ANQGSEA. The CDR3 totals 13 residues. In DNA form, the CDR3 reads TGCAGCGTTGGGACAGGGAGCAAACAGCCCCAGCATTTT. Protein: CSVGTGSKQPQHF.

Only a few counts were recorded for this clone. The V gene is TRBV4-3, the J gene TRBJ1-2; D possibly corresponds to TRBD1 (6 bases). Germline V gives CDR1 LGHNA, CDR2 YSLEER. The CDR3 loop spans 16 amino acids. V lost 0 bases to trimming and J lost 5 bases, with 16 bases between them. CDR3 sequence reads: CASSQEVFRGVYGYTF. In DNA form, the CDR3 reads TGCGCCAGCAGCCAAGAGGTATTCAGGGGCGTATATGGCTACACCTTC.

This clone was detected only once. The rearrangement links TRBV27 to TRBJ1-5, with D unclear. The CDR3 length is 18 residues. CDR1 MNHEY and CDR2 SMNVEV come from the germline V gene (reference sequence). V was shortened by 5 bases and J by 2 bases, with 22 bases between the two germline ends. CDR3 sequence reads: CASSPRAVWGLGNQPQHF. CDR3 DNA: TGTGCCAGCAGTCCTAGAGCGGTGTGGGGATTGGGCAATCAGCCCCAGCATTTT.

The chain combines TRBV9 with TRBJ1-2; D is undetermined. The V end lost 3 bases, the J end lost 3 bases, and 18 bases lay between the germline ends. Germline V gives CDR1 SGDLS, CDR2 YYNGEE. This CDR3 region has 16 residues. The CDR3 DNA reads as TGTGCCAGCAGCGGGGGAGGCCCATACCTCTACTATGGCTACACCTTC. It specifies CASSGGGPYLYYGYTF.

The chain carries TRBV4-1 and TRBJ2-1; 9 bases agree with TRBD1. J was trimmed by 4 bases and V by 3 bases; bases with no gene match: 7. In germline, CDR1 is MGHRA, CDR2 YSYEKL. This CDR3 region has 16 residues. CDR3 DNA sequence: TGCGCCAGCAGCCAGATTGGGACAGGGATGTACAATGAGCAGTTCTTC. The encoded protein is CASSQIGTGMYNEQFF.

The V and J genes are TRBV6-1 and TRBJ1-1; a possible D gene is TRBD1 (6 bases). This CDR3 comprises 14 residues. Germline values: CDR1 MNHNS, CDR2 SASEGT. V was shortened by 6 bases and J by 0 bases, with 11 bases between the two germline ends. Here the CDR3 DNA reads TGTGCCAGCAGCGGACAGATCATGAACACTGAAGCTTTCTTT. Amino acid sequence: CASSGQIMNTEAFF.

The chain employs TRBV6-1 and TRBJ2-6; TRBD2 might be the D (5 bases). The length of the CDR3 is 20 residues. Trimming pared 1 base from V and 0 bases from J, leaving 19 bases between. Germline loops: CDR1 MNHNS, CDR2 SASEGT. The CDR3 DNA is TGTGCCAGCAGTGAAGGGGGAGCCGGGGTGTGGTTCTCTGGGGCCAACGTCCTGACTTTC. This sequence encodes CASSEGGAGVWFSGANVLTF.

Concerning this clone itself: The sample has other DNA sequences that encode this CDR3 too. This chain uses TRBV11-2 with TRBJ1-1; D call uncertain. The germline V and J ends were trimmed by 0 bases and 4 bases, with 6 bases remaining between them. Germline V gene lookup returns CDR1 SGHAT and CDR2 FQNNGV. This CDR3 comprises 13 residues. In nucleotides, the CDR3 is TGTGCCAGCAGCTTAGATCGGGGCACTGAAGCTTTCTTT. This codes for CASSLDRGTEAFF.

This chain connects TRBV5-1 to TRBJ1-1; 8 nucleotides match TRBD1. With 9 bases clipped from V and 4 bases from J, the junction kept 8 bases outside the gene matches. Germline V gives CDR1 SGHRS, CDR2 YFSETQ. The length of the CDR3 is 13 residues. In nucleotides, the CDR3 is TGCGCCACCAGGACAGGGAGGCGCACTGAAGCTTTCTTT. Its translation is CATRTGRRTEAFF.

The J gene is TRBJ1-1, the V gene TRBV5-5; D is unresolved. Looked up from germline, CDR1 is SGHKS and CDR2 is YYEKEE (reference sequence). CDR3 length equals 12 residues. Trimming took 4 bases from V and 2 from J, leaving 6 bases between them. As DNA, the CDR3 is TGTGCCAGCAGCGGGAGAAACACTGAAGCTTTCTTT. Its protein is CASSGRNTEAFF.

The chain recombines TRBV7-9 with TRBJ1-1; TRBD1 aligns across 8 bases. The J segment lost 0 bases and the V segment lost 5 bases, leaving 5 bases of the junction unmatched. This CDR3 is built from 15 residues. Germline CDR1 is SEHNR and CDR2 is FQNEAQ (reference sequence). The CDR3 sequence is CASSTRTGMNTEAFF. CDR3 nucleotides: TGTGCCAGCAGCACAAGGACAGGGATGAACACTGAAGCTTTCTTT.

V is TRBV2 and J is TRBJ2-5; D may be TRBD1 (6 bases). Germline V gives CDR1 SNHLY, CDR2 FYNNEI. This CDR3 has 11 amino acids. The ends were cut back, 8 bases at V and 11 bases at J, with 15 bases in the middle. The CDR3 loop reads CASSGQNRQYF. CDR3 nucleotide sequence: TGTGCCAGCTCGGGACAAAACCGTCAGTACTTC.

This sequence joins TRBV6-1 and TRBJ1-5; maybe TRBD1 (5 bases). The ends were cut back, 3 bases at V and 4 bases at J, with 16 bases in the middle. Looked up from germline, CDR1 is MNHNS and CDR2 is SASEGT. CDR3 length: 16 residues. The CDR3 DNA reads TGTGCCAGCAGTGATTACAGGTTCCCGGCGAATCAGCCCCAGCATTTT. Translation gives CASSDYRFPANQPQHF.

The V call is TRBV5-4, the J call TRBJ2-3; no clear D gene. The CDR3 contains 14 residues. CDR1 SGHNT and CDR2 YYREEE come from the germline V gene (reference sequence). With 0 bases removed from V and 0 bases from J, the gap between germline ends came to 5 bases. CDR3 amino acids: CASSLGRSTDTQYF. The DNA of the CDR3 is TGTGCCAGCAGCTTGGGGCGGAGCACAGATACGCAGTATTTT.

This clone was counted a few times. Other DNA sequences within the sample encode an identical CDR3. As DNA, the CDR3 is TGTGCCAGCAGTGTCGACAGGGGCCACGAGCAGTACTTC. It translates to CASSVDRGHEQYF. The V and J genes are TRBV6-1 and TRBJ2-7, with TRBD1 identical over 8 bases. Per germline, CDR1 MNHNS and CDR2 SASEGT. The CDR3 spans 13 residues. J was trimmed by 5 bases and V by 4 bases; bases with no gene match: 4.

The genes are TRBV10-3 and TRBJ2-1, with 7 bases that match TRBD2. Germline V gene data show CDR1 as ENHRY and CDR2 as SYGVKD. This CDR3 has 14 residues. Trimming took 3 bases from V and 6 from J; bases not matched to a gene: 5. The CDR3 DNA is TGTGCCATCAGTGACGGCGGGAGTCGCAATGAGCAGTTCTTC. It translates to CAISDGGSRNEQFF.

The chain recombines TRBV6-1 with TRBJ2-6; the match to TRBD2 covers 11 bases. Germline CDR1 MNHNS, CDR2 SASEGT. The CDR3 loop spans 18 amino acids. V was pared by 2 bases and J by 2 bases, with 5 bases of the junction left unmatched. For the CDR3, the DNA is TGTGCCAGCAGTGAACTAGCGGGGGGTGCGACTGGGGCCAACGTCCTGACTTTC. Protein sequence: CASSELAGGATGANVLTF.

Here the CDR3 DNA reads TGCAGCGTACCGGGACAGGGTTCCAATCAGCCCCAGCATTTT. It encodes CSVPGQGSNQPQHF. The chain has TRBV29-1 and TRBJ1-5; the match to TRBD1 covers 9 bases. Germline CDR1 and CDR2: SQVTM and ANQGSEA. V dropped 6 bases and J dropped 3; count of bases not matched to a gene: 6. This CDR3 comprises 14 residues.

The chain has TRBV7-2 and TRBJ1-1; 7 bases line up with TRBD1. The CDR3 is made up of 12 amino acids. Germline CDR1 SGHTA, CDR2 FQGNSA. V gave up 3 bases and J gave up 10 bases; unmatched junction bases: 5. Here the CDR3 reads CASSFVGTVAFF. The CDR3 region has the DNA TGTGCCAGCAGCTTTGTGGGGACAGTAGCTTTCTTT.

The chain recombines TRBV5-1 with TRBJ1-1, with TRBD1 as a possible D gene (6 bases). With 0 bases removed from V and 4 bases from J, the gap between germline ends came to 13 bases. This CDR3 spans 15 amino acids. Germline CDR1 reads SGHRS; CDR2 reads YFSETQ. The CDR3 coding sequence is TGCGCCAGCAGCTTGGCTAAGGACAGTCCCACTGAAGCTTTCTTT. Protein: CASSLAKDSPTEAFF.

The chain links TRBV7-8 to TRBJ2-1, with 12 bases that match TRBD1. In germline, CDR1 is SGHVS, CDR2 FQNEAQ. Germline trimming cut 5 bases from V and 6 bases from J; bases unmatched to any gene: 17. The CDR3 sequence is 19 residues long. This CDR3 reads CASSIRWGTGGMTGNEQFF. CDR3 nucleotide sequence: TGTGCCAGCAGCATACGCTGGGGGACAGGGGGCATGACGGGCAATGAGCAGTTCTTC.

The chain has TRBV5-6 and TRBJ1-1, with TRBD1 as a possible D gene (5 bases). CDR3 size: 16 residues. The V gene's germline CDR1 is SGHDT and CDR2 YYEEEE. Trimming removed 0 bases at V and 0 bases at J, with 12 bases between. Here the CDR3 reads CASSLARGAMNTEAFF. As DNA, the CDR3 is TGTGCCAGCAGCTTGGCCCGTGGGGCCATGAACACTGAAGCTTTCTTT.

V and J are TRBV15 and TRBJ2-4; D possibly corresponds to TRBD2 (6 bases). The CDR3 covers 17 residues. V was cut by 0 bases and J by 4 bases, with 16 bases left in between. Germline V gene data show CDR1 as LNHNV and CDR2 as YYDKDF (reference sequence). The CDR3 spells CATSRDAGTGPKNIQYF. CDR3 sequence (DNA): TGTGCCACCAGCAGAGATGCTGGGACTGGTCCTAAAAACATTCAGTACTTC.

The CDR3 loop is CASSPRLKETQYF. DNA for the CDR3: TGTGCCAGCAGCCCCCGGTTGAAAGAGACCCAGTACTTC. This chain connects TRBV7-2 to TRBJ2-5, with D hard to call. Germline loops: CDR1 SGHTA, CDR2 FQGNSA. CDR3 size: 13 residues. The V and J ends lost 5 bases and 3 bases respectively, with 10 bases between them. The full variable domain, completed using reference TRBV7-2 and TRBJ2-5, is GAGVSQSPSNKVTEKGKDVELRCDPISGHTALYWYRQSLGQGLEFLIYFQGNSAPDKSGLPSDRFSAERTGGSVSTLTIQRTQQEDSAVYLCASSPRLKETQYFGPGTRLLVL.